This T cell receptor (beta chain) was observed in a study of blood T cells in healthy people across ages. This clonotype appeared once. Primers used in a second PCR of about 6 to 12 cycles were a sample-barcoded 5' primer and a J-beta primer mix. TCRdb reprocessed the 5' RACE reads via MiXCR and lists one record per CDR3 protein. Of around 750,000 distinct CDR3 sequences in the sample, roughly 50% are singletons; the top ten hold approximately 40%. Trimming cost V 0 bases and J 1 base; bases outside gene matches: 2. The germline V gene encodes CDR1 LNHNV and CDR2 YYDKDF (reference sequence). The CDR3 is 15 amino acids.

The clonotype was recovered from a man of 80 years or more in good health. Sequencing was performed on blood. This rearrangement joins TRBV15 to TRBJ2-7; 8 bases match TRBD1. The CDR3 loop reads CATSREQGASYEQYF. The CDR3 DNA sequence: TGTGCCACCAGCAGAGAGCAGGGGGCATCCTACGAGCAGTACTTC. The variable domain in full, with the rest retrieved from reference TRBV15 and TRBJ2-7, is DAMVIQNPRYQVTQFGKPVTLSCSQTLNHNVMYWYQQKSSQAPKLLFHYYDKDFNNEADTPDNFQSRRPNTSFCFLDIRSPGLGDTAMYLCATSREQGASYEQYFGPGTRLTVT.